Listed below are T cell receptor beta chains from one sample, sequenced in a study of beta chain features in type 1 diabetes. TCRdb's table, derived via immunoSEQ multiplex PCR, lists solely in-frame clones and lacks some. This table holds around 150,000 clones, about 9% found once. What was sequenced was central memory CD4+ T cells from blood. These receptors originate from a woman aged 30 to 39 with type 1 diabetes. Both conserved end residues are part of each CDR3. The D gene is left open where the match is weak. The size of a clone is reported for some rows only, either as once, few or many, or as a class for expanded clones.

. . TRBJ2-1 TRBV18 CASSPASSSSYNEQFF TGTGCCAGCTCACCAGCTAGTTCGAGCTCCTACAATGAGCAGTTCTTC
. . TRBJ1-4 TRBV6-1 CASSWTQGEKLFF TGTGCCAGCAGTTGGACACAAGGGGAAAAACTGTTTTTT
TRBD2 . TRBJ2-7 TRBV4-1 CASRQLTSGSYYEQYF TGCGCCAGCAGACAACTTACTAGCGGGAGCTACTACGAGCAGTACTTC
. once TRBJ2-1 TRBV5-6 CASSLSGPYNEQFF TGTGCCAGCAGCTTGAGCGGGCCCTACAATGAGCAGTTCTTC
TRBD2 . TRBJ2-7 TRBV6-5 CASSRTSESSYEQYF TGTGCCAGCAGTCGGACTAGCGAAAGCTCCTACGAGCAGTACTTC
. . TRBJ2-1 TRBV7-9 CACRSGIGEQFF TGTGCCTGCCGATCGGGGATAGGTGAGCAGTTCTTC
. . TRBJ2-7 TRBV7-2 CASRRSGSSYEQYF TGTGCCAGCAGACGTAGCGGTAGCTCCTACGAGCAGTACTTC
. few TRBJ1-2 TRBV7-9 CASSFSGANGYTF TGTGCCAGCAGCTTTTCAGGGGCTAATGGCTACACCTTC
. few TRBJ2-5 TRBV15 CATSRDLGPEETQYF TGTGCCACCAGCAGAGATCTTGGCCCGGAGGAGACCCAGTACTTC
. few TRBJ2-4 TRBV7-2 CASRLVKGKNIQYF TGTGCCAGCAGACTAGTAAAGGGCAAAAACATTCAGTACTTC
. few TRBJ2-2 TRBV5-1 CASSYDLNTGELFF TGCGCCAGCAGCTACGACTTGAACACCGGGGAGCTGTTTTTT
. . TRBJ1-1 TRBV7-9 CASSNPGGAEAFF TGTGCCAGCAGCAACCCGGGTGGTGCTGAAGCTTTCTTT
TRBD1 . TRBJ1-1 TRBV5-1 CASSIRGPTEAFF TGCGCCAGCAGCATCAGGGGGCCCACTGAAGCTTTCTTT
. . TRBJ2-1 TRBV28 CASRATGIRNEQFF TGTGCCAGCCGGGCCACAGGTATTAGGAATGAGCAGTTCTTC
. . TRBJ2-1 TRBV19 CASSELQGFVEQFF TGTGCCAGTAGTGAGCTCCAGGGATTCGTTGAGCAGTTCTTC
TRBD1 few TRBJ2-5 TRBV5-1 CASRTGGRETQYF TGCGCCAGCAGGACAGGGGGCAGGGAGACCCAGTACTTC
TRBD2 few TRBJ2-5 TRBV18 CASSPGGSSQETQYF TGTGCCAGCTCACCGGGCGGGAGTTCCCAAGAGACCCAGTACTTC
. few TRBJ1-4 TRBV18 CASSPQGENEKLFF TGTGCCAGCTCACCACAGGGAGAGAACGAAAAACTGTTTTTT
TRBD2 few TRBJ2-3 TRBV13 CASSRLAGMVDTQYF TGTGCCAGCAGCCGACTAGCGGGGATGGTAGATACGCAGTATTTT
. few TRBJ2-1 TRBV7-3 CASSLGPERQFF TGTGCCAGCAGCTTAGGGCCCGAAAGGCAGTTCTTC
. few TRBJ2-3 TRBV7-9 CASSRQGTDTQYF TGTGCCAGCAGTCGCCAGGGCACAGATACGCAGTATTTT
TRBD1 . TRBJ1-2 TRBV15 CATSRDGVGQGAYGYTF TGTGCCACCAGCAGAGATGGGGTCGGACAGGGAGCATATGGCTACACCTTC
. . TRBJ1-2 TRBV30 CAWSRGNYGYTF TGTGCCTGGAGTAGGGGGAACTATGGCTACACCTTC
. . TRBJ2-3 TRBV5-1 CASSAGFTDTQYF TGCGCCAGCAGCGCCGGGTTCACAGATACGCAGTATTTT
. . TRBJ2-2 TRBV29-1 CSVRGGNGELFF TGCAGCGTCCGAGGAGGAAACGGGGAGCTGTTTTTT
. few TRBJ2-6 TRBV2 CASSLSGLPGANVLTF TGTGCCAGCAGTTTATCCGGACTACCTGGGGCCAACGTCCTGACTTTC
TRBD1 few TRBJ2-1 TRBV12-5 CASGLGDRGRFEQFF TGTGCTAGTGGTTTGGGGGACAGGGGGCGTTTTGAGCAGTTCTTC